This T cell receptor (beta chain) was sequenced in a study of T cells in Graves' hyperthyroidism and ophthalmopathy. On the study more broadly: At initial diagnosis, before any treatment had begun, peripheral blood was obtained. Findings of the study overall: Before onset, by a median of around 6.1 months, the model predicted ophthalmopathy.

This clonotype was seen repeatedly, ten times or more. What it recognizes is unknown. This CDR3 is built from 16 residues. V lost 2 bases to trimming and J lost 0 bases, with 14 bases between them. The germline gives CDR1 MNHEY, CDR2 SMNVEV (reference sequence). Regions amplified from RNA transcripts were the TCR beta CDR3 regions. First-round RT-PCR targeting the TCR CDR3 was performed with the HTBI primer set. TCRdb fed the multiplex PCR reads into MiXCR, producing one record per CDR3 protein. Among 250,000 to 300,000 distinct CDR3 sequences, about 14% were seen once, and the ten largest hold 13%. The chain carries TRBV27 and TRBJ2-7; possible D gene TRBD1, 5 bases. Sequenced: blood. The clonotype originates from a woman between 40 and 55 years old with Graves' hyperthyroidism that later progressed to Graves' ophthalmopathy. For the CDR3, the DNA is TGTGCCAGCAGTTTAGGGGCAGGGCTATACTCCTACGAGCAGTACTTC. This translates into CASSLGAGLYSYEQYF.